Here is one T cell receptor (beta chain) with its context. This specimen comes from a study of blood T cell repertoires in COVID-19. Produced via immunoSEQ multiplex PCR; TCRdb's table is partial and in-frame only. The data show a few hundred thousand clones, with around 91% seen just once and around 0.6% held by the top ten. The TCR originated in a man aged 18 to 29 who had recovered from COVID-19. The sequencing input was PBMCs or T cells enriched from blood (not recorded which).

CDR3 sequence reads: CASSVEDRSPYSNQPQHF. DNA of the CDR3: TGTGCCAGCAGCGTGGAGGACAGGTCCCCGTATAGCAATCAGCCCCAGCATTTT. The chain carries TRBV9 and TRBJ1-5, with TRBD1 matching over 7 bases. The J segment lost 0 bases and the V segment lost 2 bases, leaving 11 bases of the junction unmatched. CDR3 length equals 18 residues. Germline CDR1 is SGDLS and CDR2 is YYNGEE.